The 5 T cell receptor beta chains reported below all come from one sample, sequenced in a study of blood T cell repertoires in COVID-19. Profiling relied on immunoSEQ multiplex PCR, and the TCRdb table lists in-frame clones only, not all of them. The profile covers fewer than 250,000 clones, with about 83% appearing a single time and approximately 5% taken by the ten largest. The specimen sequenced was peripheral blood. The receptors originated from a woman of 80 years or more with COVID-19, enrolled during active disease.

The chain's CDR3 is CASSMPGGITDTQYF. In DNA form, the CDR3 reads TGTGCCAGTAGTATGCCGGGGGGTATCACAGATACGCAGTATTTT. The chain uses TRBV19 and TRBJ2-3; 7 nucleotides agree with TRBD2. The V gene's germline CDR1 is LNHDA and CDR2 SQIVND (reference sequence). CDR3 length: 15 residues. The V and J ends lost 3 bases and 2 bases, in that order; junction bases with no gene match: 5. Full variable domain (missing parts from reference TRBV19 and TRBJ2-3): DGGITQSPKYLFRKEGQNVTLSCEQNLNHDAMYWYRQDPGQGLRLIYYSQIVNDFQKGDIAEGYSVSREKKESFPLTVTSAQKNPTAFYLCASSMPGGITDTQYFGPGTRLTVL.

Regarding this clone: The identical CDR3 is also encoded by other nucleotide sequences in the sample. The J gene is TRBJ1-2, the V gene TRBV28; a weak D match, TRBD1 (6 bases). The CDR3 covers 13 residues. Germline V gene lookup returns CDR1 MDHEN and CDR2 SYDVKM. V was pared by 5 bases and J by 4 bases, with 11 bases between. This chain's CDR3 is CASSPTGTYGYTF. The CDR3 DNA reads TGTGCCAGCAGTCCTACAGGGACCTATGGCTACACCTTC.

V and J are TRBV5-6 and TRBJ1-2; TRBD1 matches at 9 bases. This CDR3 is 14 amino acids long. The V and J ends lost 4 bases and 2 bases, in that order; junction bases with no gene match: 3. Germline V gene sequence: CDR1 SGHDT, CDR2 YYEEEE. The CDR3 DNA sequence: TGTGCCAGCAGCCCCGGGACAGGGAACTATGGCTACACCTTC. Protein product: CASSPGTGNYGYTF.

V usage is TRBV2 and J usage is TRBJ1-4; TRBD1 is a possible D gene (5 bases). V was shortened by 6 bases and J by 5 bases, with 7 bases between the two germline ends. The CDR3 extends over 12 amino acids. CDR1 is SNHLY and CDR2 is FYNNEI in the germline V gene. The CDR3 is CASRDNNEKLFF. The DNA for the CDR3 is TGTGCCAGCAGGGACAACAATGAAAAACTGTTTTTT. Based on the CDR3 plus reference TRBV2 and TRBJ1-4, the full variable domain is EPEVTQTPSHQVTQMGQEVILRCVPISNHLYFYWYRQILGQKVEFLVSFYNNEISEKSEIFDDQFSVERPDGSNFTLKIRSTKLEDSAMYFCASRDNNEKLFFGSGTQLSVL.

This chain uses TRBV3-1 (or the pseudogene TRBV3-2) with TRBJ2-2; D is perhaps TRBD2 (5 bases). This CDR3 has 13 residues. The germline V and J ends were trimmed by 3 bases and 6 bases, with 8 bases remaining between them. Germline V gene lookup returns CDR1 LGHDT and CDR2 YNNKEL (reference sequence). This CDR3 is CASSHQAAGELFF. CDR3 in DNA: TGTGCCAGCAGCCATCAAGCGGCCGGGGAGCTGTTTTTT.